Listed below are T cell receptor beta chains from one sample, sequenced in a study of T-cell reconstitution after alpha-beta-depleted transplantation in children. Via MiXCR, TCRdb re-called the PCR reads, giving one row per CDR3 protein. The table records hundreds of thousands of distinct CDR3 sequences, approximately 20% of them present only once. Source: PBMCs from the stem cell graft donor, taken from the stem cell graft. Every receptor here comes from a human donor who donated a stem cell graft to a child with acute lymphoblastic leukemia. Both conserved end residues are part of each CDR3. A row's size may be missing; if present it is once, few, many or a size class.

- | TRBV9 | CASSVALLGSNEQFF
- | TRBV7-8 | CASSLARTGVDHPQHF
- | TRBV7-9 | CASSSPGVHSYEQYF
many | TRBV12-3/TRBV12-4 | CASSAGQGANSPLHF
- | TRBV20-1 | CCARRLAGTYEQYF
- | TRBV6-1 | CASSEIAGSSTDTQYF
few | TRBV7-3 | CASSLTTGVPRNEQFF
- | TRBV7-9 | CASSPGQGALQETQYF
- | TRBV20-1 | CSASPGQGGGYTF
- | TRBV27 | CASSLGLAGFPYEQYF
- | TRBV19 | CASSRIVATNEKLFF
many | TRBV12-3/TRBV12-4 | CASSRGTSGSEQYF
few | TRBV6-5 | CASSYWAYGVTGPSYEQYF
few | TRBV27 | CASRQQGNPYEQYF
- | TRBV4-1 | CASSQPFGGLYNYGYTF
once | TRBV5-1 | CASSLNWGGYNEQFF
- | TRBV19 | CATSWRAANEQFF
- | TRBV5-6 | CASSLINYNEQFF
- | TRBV6-5 | CASSYHAGTSGYNEQFF
many | TRBV29-1 | CSVDTGGQTEAFF
- | TRBV20-1 | CSARGTFNYEQYF